This TCR beta chain was obtained from a study of T-cell reconstitution after alpha-beta-depleted transplantation in children. Study observations and caveats: From newly produced T cells came most of the T-cell counts and diversity one year after transplant. Surviving recipient T cells and intrathymic progenitors accounted for some patients' high TCRbeta diversity at day 60. Approximately two months post-transplant, alpha-beta T cells reportedly originated from several hundred expanded graft clones.

Trimming left V 2 bases short and J 0 bases short, with 9 bases between. The CDR3 runs 14 residues. CDR1 is SGDLS and CDR2 is YYNGEE in the germline V gene. The TCRbeta library incorporated unique molecular identifiers. One entry per CDR3 protein results from TCRdb running MiXCR on the PCR reads. The repertoire holds about 540,000 distinct CDR3 sequences, 25% to 30% seen once, with about 35% in the top ten. Turning to this clonotype: The antigen remains undetermined.

This TCR was sampled from a boy less than two years old with Wiskott-Aldrich syndrome, due to receive a stem cell transplant. This chain joins TRBV9 and TRBJ2-7, with unresolved D. Sequenced here: PBMCs, sampled before TCRalphabeta/CD19-depleted stem cell transplant. This CDR3 is CASSVGANSYEQYF. CDR3 nucleotides: TGTGCCAGCAGCGTTGGAGCGAACTCCTACGAGCAGTACTTC.